This TCR beta chain was sequenced in a study of cytomegalovirus exposure and HLA in healthy donors. The CDR3 totals 14 residues. Trimming cost V 1 base and J 11 bases, with 12 bases left between them. Germline CDR1 is MGHDK and CDR2 is SYGVNS. PCR involved 60 Vbeta and 13 Jbeta primers. Only in-frame clones appear in the TCRdb table, and some are missing; sequencing was by immunoSEQ multiplex PCR. The sample has fewer than 200,000 clones; around 80% are singletons. Sequencing was performed on PBMCs. The sequence was collected from a woman between 50 and 59 years old in good health and CMV-seronegative. The chain uses TRBV25-1 and TRBJ1-6, with TRBD1 as a possible D gene (5 bases). CDR3 nucleotides: TGTGCCAGCAGTGAATGGCAGGGTCGGGCACCCCTCCACTTT. Translation gives CASSEWQGRAPLHF.